This T cell receptor (beta chain) was found in a study of T cell repertoires in urothelial bladder cancer (dated by TCRdb to 2018 to 2020). Study-wide context: Clinical stages of the 12 resected lesions were three cT0, three cTa, three cT1 and three cT2 or greater. TCR repertoire clonality in bladder tumors was compared with TCR repertoire clonality in benign bladder inflammation. Around 13 patients who had bladder lesions and were undergoing transurethral resection were prospectively identified. About a dozen resected bladder lesions, made up of urothelial carcinoma (UC+) and benign (UC-) specimens, were studied.

The TCR beta chain CDR3 region was sequenced with the immunoSEQ assay. Turning to the authors' computational methods: For each specimen, the T-cell fraction, clonal dominance, and maximum TCR clone frequency were calculated. Held by TCRdb, this immuneACCESS table contains in-frame sequences only and omits some clones. Under half of the omission traces to an unresolved V gene where checked; the cause of the rest is unknown. V and J calls and clone size come straight from that table; D and trimming were deduced from the DNA. This sample lists about 6,600 clones; roughly two thirds were detected once. The ten most abundant clones make up over 9.5% of the sample. The junction carries 11 bases between V and J, which are trimmed by 5 bases and 2 bases respectively. There are 14 amino acids in the CDR3, from cysteine to phenylalanine inclusive. The CDR3 DNA has 42 bases and is translated from base 1. In the germline V gene (reference sequence), CDR1 corresponds to MNHEY and CDR2 to SMNVEV.

This clone was observed a handful of times. It lacks a known antigen. No base-level quality is on record; no much larger clone is a single base apart. Bladder lesion specimens were collected at transurethral resection and stored at -80C. DNA was isolated from bladder specimens obtained during transurethral resection. What the research found in general, with its limitations: The median percentage of tumor infiltrating lymphocytes was approximately 2% in carcinoma specimens and roughly 11% in benign specimens. Urothelial carcinoma specimens had fewer T cells than benign specimens, with medians of roughly 5,600 and 26,000. In carcinoma specimens, up to roughly 17% of infiltrating lymphocytes were accounted for by a single T-cell clone, compared with roughly 2% in benign specimens.

The sample consisted of tumor-infiltrating cells from bladder cancer. The receptor was derived from a human donor with urothelial carcinoma. This receptor chain uses TRBV27 and TRBJ2-3, and the D gene may be TRBD1, 6 bases matching. The CDR3 protein sequence reads: CASSKTGTTDTQYF. The DNA reads TGTGCCAGCAGTAAGACAGGCACCACAGATACGCAGTATTTT.